This T cell receptor (beta chain) derives from a study of cytomegalovirus exposure and HLA in healthy donors (dated by TCRdb to the late 2010s). Study-wide context: An earlier analysis of 587 of the donors reported 250 to 300 Gb of sequence data and 100 million to 130 million unique TCR beta sequences from approximately 180 million T cells. To predict cytomegalovirus infection status, the study combined high-throughput TCR immunosequencing, statistical association of individual TCRs with disease status, and machine learning. An early release covering roughly 580 HLA-typed donors comprised roughly 300 gigabases of sequencing data and around 80 million unique TCR sequences. A later genetic analysis used genome-wide SNP genotypes for about 60% of the roughly 670 donors, treating that subset as a discovery cohort. Typing coverage differed by locus: A, B, C, DRB1 and DQB1 were typed in roughly 629-630 donors, DQA1 in 500 to 550, DPA1 in 600 to 610, and DPB1 in 400 to 490. Using immunosequencing, the study profiled T cell repertoires from 500 to 800 subjects and related those repertoires to cytomegalovirus serostatus. Along with the approximately 700-subject first cohort, a separate validation cohort of some 130 different subjects was used. On average, over 200,000 unique TCR beta nucleotide sequences were sequenced per donor among some 430 genotyped donors of the cohort, with roughly 18% of those sequences being non-productive. HLA typing covered class I and class II loci at four-digit resolution. The study aimed to test whether signatures of past pathogen exposure could be identified by cataloging public T cell receptors. Of the 350 to 450 genotyped donors, about 80% fell in the genetic ancestry cluster associated with self-reported Caucasian donors. An earlier analysis of roughly 600 of the donors used high-throughput TCR beta sequencing to judge whether each TCR beta V gene segment behaved as functional or pseudogenic. Roughly five DR-DQ haplotypes were handled as single units for association and clustering, since linkage in the cohort was strong. Donor age, sex, ethnicity and CMV serostatus were collected together with the repertoire data. To study patterns of TCR occurrence, a later analysis re-analyzed previously published TCR beta repertoires from around 670 donors and added high-resolution HLA genotyping. All discovery cohort repertoires had been generated on a single sequencing platform. The later analysis used no new phenotypic data to find candidate immune exposures, relying instead on TCR beta sequences and their occurrence across donors. Results the study describes overall, beyond this receptor: In vitro tests confirmed that three of the cytomegalovirus-associated TCR beta chains recognize cytomegalovirus antigens. A cluster of highly shared sequence variants was judged likely to be a technical artifact of the sequencing pipeline. Strong co-occurrence of HLA alleles, especially DR and DQ, made assigning TCR associations to individual alleles difficult. The authors suggested that the approach could potentially be generalized to other disease states and immunological phenotypes. An earlier analysis of around 500 of the donors showed that most TCR beta V segments appeared in productive rearrangements either about 87% or about 30% of the time, which broadly matched IMGT annotations. In a later genetic analysis, fewer N-insertions in productive TCRs were reported among donors in an Asian-associated ancestry cluster than the approximately 630-donor mean. Because counts were too low, roughly 16 rarely observed V segments, including chromosome 9 orphons, were excluded from the earlier analysis of some 540 of the donors. Several of the top co-occurrence clusters appeared to be linked to parvovirus B19, influenza, CMV and Epstein-Barr virus, according to a later analysis. Some IMGT-functional V segments, including TRBV6-2 and TRBV6-3, could not be distinguished by the 87-base-pair reads and were therefore excluded. In a later analysis, most CMV-associated TCR beta chains were found to appear HLA-restricted, with HLA associations seemingly driven largely by CMV exposure. Compared with equally common non-associated chains, HLA-associated TCR beta chains in a later analysis were more clonally expanded and had lower generation probabilities. Sequencing depth was assumed to be roughly uniform across donors in the presence/absence analyses, though that assumption may not hold. A further reported finding was that TCR beta sequences accurately predicted the HLA-A and HLA-B alleles for most subjects in the first cohort. The study gave a list of roughly 150 TCR beta chains associated with cytomegalovirus. The cohort was sequenced for TCR beta chains only, and without alpha or paired-chain data the features that could be detected were limited. In both the original and validation cohorts, the classifier was reported to diagnose cytomegalovirus status with high specificity and sensitivity. V-gene and J-gene trimming of TCR beta chains was associated with a missense DCLRE1C variant in a later genetic analysis, and the association was replicated in an independent cohort. The only immune exposure information available for the cohort was CMV serostatus. While some public TCRs were present in many individuals, most TCR sequences turned up only very rarely across donors. Because HLA typing was missing for some donors at each locus, association tests included only the typed subset. Linkage disequilibrium might explain the correlated functional status among segregating V segments, but an unknown experimental factor could not be ruled out. Specific HLA alleles were associated with some 15,000 TCR beta sequences at a false discovery rate of 0.05 in a later analysis. A later analysis found that TCR association rates varied across HLA loci, with DRB1 alleles showing the most associated TCRs and HLA-C alleles the fewest.

In total, around 600 healthy bone marrow donors made up the cohort. Cohort members were all nominally healthy when sampled, although unrecorded immune exposures were likely present. The donor tested CMV seropositive and was one of the 289 seropositive cohort members. A peripheral blood sample was collected from each donor, and TCR beta sequencing was performed on peripheral blood mononuclear cells. The Qiagen DNeasy Blood Extraction Kit was used to extract genomic DNA from the blood cell samples. To note about this clone: No antigen is known for it. No base quality values were provided; no much bigger clone lies one nucleotide off.

From the cysteine up to the phenylalanine, the CDR3 has a length of 11 residues. Only the CDR3 DNA is retained, 33 bases long and in frame from the first base. The V and J ends are trimmed by 5 bases and 5 bases, leaving 6 bases between them. CDR1 SGHAT and CDR2 FQNNGV are derived from the germline V gene. The library was generated by the immunoSEQ multiplex PCR assay. For the multiplex PCR, a mixture combining 60 forward primers for TCR Vbeta segments and 13 reverse primers for TCR Jbeta segments was used. A multiplex PCR assay on genomic DNA amplified the CDR3 region of rearranged TCR beta genes. On the Illumina HiSeq System, the amplified TCR beta libraries were sequenced as 87-base-pair reads. The authors processed their data as follows. In a later analysis, around 80 million unique TCR beta chains were counted across the 650 to 750 repertoires, and roughly 9.9 million of these chains were shared by at least two donors. Raw reads were error-corrected and collapsed into unique sequences by a nearest-neighbor algorithm in which closely related sequences were merged to remove PCR and sequencing errors. To assign V, D and J gene segments, CDR3 sequences were aligned to IMGT reference sequences. For a sequence to be retained, at least a six-nucleotide match to both a V gene segment and a J gene segment was required. Rearrangements were classified as productive when the CDR3 lacked stop codons and remained in frame with V and J, and all other rearrangements were classified as non-productive. CDR3 was defined by IMGT convention, running from the second conserved V-encoded cysteine to the conserved J-encoded phenylalanine. Sequences without an unambiguous match to a single V gene segment were excluded from the earlier analysis of 587 of the donors. An earlier analysis of several hundred of the donors called V segments functional above 56.7% productive rearrangements and segregating when the between-donor standard deviation exceeded 5%. A statistical classification framework was built for diagnosing cytomegalovirus status from the catalog of TCR beta chain sequences. In a later analysis, V and J genes were assigned by comparing TCR nucleotide sequences against IMGT/GENE-DB human TR gene sequences. A later analysis assigned CDR3 sequences and most-parsimonious VDJ recombination scenarios with the TCRdist pipeline. In a later analysis, each TCR beta chain was defined by its CDR3 amino acid sequence together with its V-gene family, and reads without a unique V-gene family were excluded. A later analysis removed several hundred highly shared, low-generation-probability nucleotide sequences to deal with suspected cross-contamination and a sequencing artifact. In a later analysis, a clonal expansion index for each public chain was calculated from normalized within-repertoire ranks of inferred template counts. In a later analysis, generation probabilities were computed with a VDJ recombination model fitted to out-of-frame rearrangements, and the resulting probabilities were checked against IGoR. In a later analysis, hypergeometric tests were used to score TCR-TCR, TCR-HLA and TCR-CMV co-occurrence, with a repertoire-size bias correction applied to TCR pairs. A later analysis estimated false discovery rates by permuting HLA or CMV assignments 20 times. In a later analysis, co-occurring TCRs were grouped with DBSCAN, and TCRdist sequence similarity was added when clustering was performed within HLA-allele-positive subsets. Co-occurrence clustering excluded repertoires with fewer than 30,000 or more than 120,000 public chains, plus five with anomalous nucleotide sharing. TCRdb took over this immuneACCESS table, retaining in-frame rearrangements with V and J assigned. Such tables are incomplete; in checked studies, under half of the missing clones stem from an unresolved V gene, and the remainder is unexplained. V and J calls and clone size come straight from that table; D and trimming were deduced from the DNA. Here the sample has fewer than 85,000 clones; 80% to 90% occur a single time. The top ten hold around 18% of the sample.

What was sequenced was PBMCs. This sequence originates from a man aged 65 to 79 in good health and CMV-seropositive. Recombination joined TRBV11-2 with TRBJ2-5; a confident D gene designation cannot be given. The CDR3 in this case is CASSLLETQYF. The bases read TGTGCCAGCAGCCTCCTGGAGACCCAGTACTTC.